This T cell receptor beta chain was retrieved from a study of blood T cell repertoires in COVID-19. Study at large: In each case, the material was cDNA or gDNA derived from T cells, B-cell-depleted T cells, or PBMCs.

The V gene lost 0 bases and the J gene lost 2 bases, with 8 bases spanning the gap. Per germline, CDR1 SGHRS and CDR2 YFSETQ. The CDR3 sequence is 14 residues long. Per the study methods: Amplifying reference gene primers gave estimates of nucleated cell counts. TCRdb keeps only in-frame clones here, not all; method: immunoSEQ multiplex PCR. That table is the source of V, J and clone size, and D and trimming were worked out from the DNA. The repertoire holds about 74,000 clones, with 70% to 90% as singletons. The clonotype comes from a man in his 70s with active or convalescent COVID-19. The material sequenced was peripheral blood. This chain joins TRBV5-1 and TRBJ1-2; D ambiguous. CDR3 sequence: CASSLAQMNYGYTF. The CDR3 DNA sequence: TGCGCCAGCAGCTTGGCACAGATGAACTATGGCTACACCTTC.